The 24 T cell receptor beta chains in this list originate from one sample, sequenced in a study of T cells in Graves' hyperthyroidism and ophthalmopathy. The TCR beta CDR3 regions underwent amplification using RNA transcripts as the source. The HTBI primer set drove a first-round RT-PCR of the TCR CDR3. TCRdb re-called the multiplex PCR reads with MiXCR, one entry per CDR3 protein. Found here are about 130,000 distinct CDR3 sequences, approximately 20% of them singletons; the top ten hold 60% to 80%. Sequences were obtained from blood. The receptor set was obtained from a woman between 50 and 59 years old with Graves' hyperthyroidism that later progressed to Graves' ophthalmopathy.

The chain employs TRBV28 and TRBJ2-1; D possibly corresponds to TRBD1 (6 bases). In germline, CDR1 is MDHEN, CDR2 SYDVKM. V was clipped by 6 bases and J by 10 bases, with 10 bases between them. CDR3 length: 11 residues. CDR3 region: CASRRTVEQFF. The CDR3 DNA follows: TGTGCCAGCAGGCGGACAGTCGAGCAGTTCTTC. Full variable domain (missing parts from reference TRBV28 and TRBJ2-1): DVKVTQSSRYLVKRTGEKVFLECVQDMDHENMFWYRQDPGLGLRLIYFSYDVKMKEKGDIPEGYSVSREKKERFSLILESASTNQTSMYLCASRRTVEQFFGPGTRLTVL.

This clonotype was counted once. This chain links TRBV13 with TRBJ2-1, with 7 nucleotides matching TRBD1. Unmatched junction bases numbered 8, after V lost 5 bases and J lost 4 bases. In germline, CDR1 is PRHDT, CDR2 FYEKMQ (reference sequence). CDR3 length: 15 amino acids. The CDR3 coding sequence is TGTGCCAGCAGCGCCCGGGACAGCCCTTACAATGAGCAGTTCTTC. This sequence encodes CASSARDSPYNEQFF.

V usage is TRBV4-1 and J usage is TRBJ2-2; D may correspond to TRBD1 or TRBD2 (6 bases each). Trimming pared 1 base from V and 5 bases from J, leaving 20 bases between. Germline CDR1 reads MGHRA; CDR2 reads YSYEKL. This CDR3 contains 18 residues. The CDR3 DNA reads TGCGCCAGCAGCCAAGGGGTGGCGGGGCAGGGGCGAACCGGGGAGCTGTTTTTT. This encodes CASSQGVAGQGRTGELFF.

On this clonotype itself: One junction end does not reproduce the germline sequence, and a read error may be involved. The chain has TRBV3-1 and TRBJ2-4; unclear D gene. This CDR3 is 14 amino acids long. Germline CDR1 is LGHDT and CDR2 is YNNKEL (reference sequence). The CDR3 here is CASGQDPAKNIQYF. Here the CDR3 DNA reads TGTGCCAGCGGCCAAGATCCAGCCAAAAACATTCAGTACTTC. The full variable domain, its missing parts supplied by reference TRBV3-1 and TRBJ2-4, is DTAVSQTPKYLVTQMGNDKSIKCEQNLGHDTMYWYKQDSKKFLKIMFSYNNKELIINETVPNRFSPKSPDKAHLNLHINSLELGDSAVYFCASGQDPAKNIQYFGAGTRLSVL.

This clonotype was seen only a few times. CDR3: CSARRSDQPQHF. The DNA of the CDR3 is TGCAGTGCTAGACGCAGCGATCAGCCCCAGCATTTT. J is TRBJ1-5 and V is TRBV20-1, with D uncertain. Trimming pared 2 bases from V and 5 bases from J, leaving 7 bases between. The CDR3 is 12 amino acids. Per the germline V gene, CDR1 is DFQATT and CDR2 is SNEGSKA (reference sequence).

This clonotype was detected only once. A much larger clonotype is one base distant, so this may be a read error. This chain uses TRBV12-3 or TRBV12-4 with TRBJ1-6; weak D call: TRBD1 (6 bases). This CDR3 is built from 14 residues. CDR3 in DNA: TGTGCCAGCACCTGGGGGGGGCCTAATTCAACCCTCCACTTT. Translated, it gives CASTWGGPNSTLHF.

The chain's CDR3 is CASSLFGKGGNTEAFF. CDR3 nucleotide sequence: TGTGCCAGCAGTTTATTCGGGAAGGGGGGGAACACTGAAGCTTTCTTT. V is TRBV28 and J is TRBJ1-1; D is possibly TRBD1 (6 bases). The CDR3 contains 16 residues. Germline assignment: CDR1 MDHEN and CDR2 SYDVKM. With 1 base removed from V and 1 base from J, the gap between germline ends came to 13 bases.

The chain links TRBV18 to TRBJ1-5; 7 bases map to TRBD1. Germline lookup yields CDR1 KGHSH and CDR2 LQKENI. Trimming cost V 0 bases and J 9 bases; bases outside gene matches: 11. The CDR3 contains 16 residues. Here the CDR3 DNA reads TGTGCCAGCTCACCACCGGGGACAGAAGGGGGTCGGCCCCAGCATTTT. Amino acids: CASSPPGTEGGRPQHF.

This clonotype was detected ten times or more. The gene calls are TRBV2 and TRBJ2-5; 8 nucleotides agree with TRBD2. With 3 bases clipped from V and 5 bases from J, the junction kept 14 bases outside the gene matches. The CDR3 has 17 amino acids. Per germline, CDR1 SNHLY and CDR2 FYNNEI. The CDR3 DNA reads TGTGCCAGCAGTGATTTAGGGGCTAGCGGGCCTAGGGAGACCCAGTACTTC. Its protein is CASSDLGASGPRETQYF.

The gene calls are TRBV29-1 and TRBJ1-2; 10 bases map to TRBD1. The length of the CDR3 is 13 residues. With 6 bases clipped from V and 4 bases from J, the junction kept 5 bases outside the gene matches. In germline, CDR1 is SQVTM, CDR2 ANQGSEA. CDR3 DNA sequence: TGCAGCGTACGGACAGGGGGTTCCTATGGCTACACCTTC. This encodes CSVRTGGSYGYTF.

Ten or more counts support this clonotype. CDR3 residues: CASSFPQRTDTQYF. CDR3 bases: TGTGCCAGCAGTTTCCCCCAGCGCACAGATACGCAGTATTTT. This chain uses TRBV28 with TRBJ2-3; D unresolved. CDR3 length: 14 residues. V lost 3 bases and J 1 base, leaving 8 bases between the germline ends. Germline V CDR1 and CDR2: MDHEN, SYDVKM.

In its sample, this clonotype was seen a few times. The V and J genes are TRBV12-3 or TRBV12-4 and TRBJ2-3; D unresolved. This CDR3 spans 15 amino acids. V lost 2 bases to trimming and J lost 5 bases, with 14 bases between them. CDR3 residues: CASSLRLGPVDTQYF. CDR3 sequence (DNA): TGTGCCAGCAGTTTAAGGTTAGGGCCGGTAGATACGCAGTATTTT.

The sample holds many counts of this clonotype. This chain joins TRBV6-7 and TRBJ1-2; D not certain. TRBV6-7 is placed among ORFs of uncertain function. Trimming pared 0 bases from V and 4 bases from J, leaving 9 bases between. The CDR3 covers 14 residues. CDR3 bases: TGTGCCAGCAGTTACTCGACGACGGCCTATGGCTACACCTTC. Its translation is CASSYSTTAYGYTF.

This clonotype has just a few counts. CDR3 in amino acids: CASSSLGHLGEQFF. The CDR3 DNA is TGTGCCAGCAGCAGTCTGGGACACCTCGGGGAGCAGTTCTTC. The chain combines TRBV11-2 with TRBJ2-1, with TRBD1 as a possible D gene (6 bases). CDR1 is SGHAT and CDR2 is FQNNGV in the germline V gene. The CDR3 extends over 14 amino acids. V lost 5 bases and J lost 10, with 18 bases in between. Together with reference TRBV11-2 and TRBJ2-1, the CDR3 gives the full variable domain: EAGVAQSPRYKIIEKRQSVAFWCNPISGHATLYWYQQILGQGPKLLIQFQNNGVVDDSQLPKDRFSAERLKGVDSTLKIQPAKLEDSAVYLCASSSLGHLGEQFFGPGTRLTVL.

This clonotype occurred a few times. The chain recombines TRBV28 with TRBJ1-1, with a weak D call TRBD1 (5 bases). This CDR3 has 14 residues. Trimming removed 2 bases at V and 5 bases at J, with 12 bases between. The germline CDR1 and CDR2 sequences are MDHEN and SYDVKM. The CDR3 sequence: CASSLIAGKTEAFF. In DNA, the CDR3 is TGTGCCAGCAGTTTAATTGCAGGGAAAACTGAAGCTTTCTTT.

This clonotype was counted many times. The V gene is TRBV28, the J gene TRBJ1-2, with D perhaps matching TRBD1 (5 bases). The CDR3 covers 15 residues. The germline gives CDR1 MDHEN, CDR2 SYDVKM. Trimming took off 7 bases at V and 6 bases at J, with 21 bases between the two ends. In DNA, the CDR3 is TGTGCCAGCACCCTGGGTGGGGCGCCTCGGGATGGCTACACCTTC. This encodes CASTLGGAPRDGYTF.

V is TRBV20-1 and J is TRBJ2-1; tentative D call: TRBD2 (5 bases). This CDR3 has 13 amino acids. V lost 2 bases, J lost 5 bases, and 10 bases lay in between. CDR1 and CDR2 (germline): DFQATT, SNEGSKA (reference sequence). The CDR3 spells CSARPGLHNEQFF. The CDR3 DNA is TGCAGTGCTAGACCCGGACTGCACAATGAGCAGTTCTTC.

This clonotype was picked up many times. This chain joins TRBV7-9 and TRBJ2-7; D not certain. The CDR3 has 13 amino acids. Germline V CDR1 and CDR2: SEHNR, FQNEAQ (reference sequence). V gave up 1 base and J gave up 4 bases, with 8 bases separating them. For the CDR3, the DNA is TGTGCCAGCAGCTTAGAGGGTGGGTACGAGCAGTACTTC. This gives the protein CASSLEGGYEQYF.

Only a few counts were recorded for this clonotype. J is TRBJ1-1 and V is TRBV20-1; D not certain. This CDR3 comprises 12 residues. The V end lost 0 bases, the J end lost 7 bases, and 9 bases lay between the germline ends. Germline CDR1 reads DFQATT; CDR2 reads SNEGSKA (reference sequence). The CDR3 region has the DNA TGCAGTGCTAGAGAGGGTTTCAGTGAAGCTTTCTTT. Its protein product is CSAREGFSEAFF.

The chain links TRBV7-2 to TRBJ2-5; D remains unclear. Germline assignment: CDR1 SGHTA and CDR2 FQGNSA. This CDR3 spans 15 amino acids. V was trimmed by 6 bases and J by 7 bases, leaving 21 bases between them. CDR3 loop: CASRPWALDSGTQYF. CDR3 coding DNA: TGTGCCAGCAGGCCCTGGGCCCTAGATTCCGGGACCCAGTACTTC.

This clonotype was counted ten times or more. The chain links TRBV27 to TRBJ1-4; 8 bases match TRBD1. This CDR3 contains 15 residues. V was pared by 7 bases and J by 8 bases, with 12 bases of the junction left unmatched. Germline-derived CDR1 and CDR2 are MNHEY and SMNVEV (reference sequence). The DNA for the CDR3 is TGTGCCAGCACTTCCACCGGGACAGGACGAGAAAAACTGTTTTTT. The encoded protein is CASTSTGTGREKLFF.

The chain employs TRBV5-1 and TRBJ1-6; D gene uncertain. The CDR3 runs to 14 residues. The germline CDR1 and CDR2 sequences are SGHRS and YFSETQ. Trimming cost V 0 bases and J 6 bases, with 7 bases left between them. DNA of the CDR3: TGCGCCAGCAGCTTGGGCGCCAGTAATTCACCCCTCCACTTT. This gives the protein CASSLGASNSPLHF. Complete variable domain (other parts from reference TRBV5-1 and TRBJ1-6): KAGVTQTPRYLIKTRGQQVTLSCSPISGHRSVSWYQQTPGQGLQFLFEYFSETQRNKGNFPGRFSGRQFSNSRSEMNVSTLELGDSALYLCASSLGASNSPLHFGNGTRLTVT.

The chain uses TRBV20-1 and TRBJ1-4, with 9 positions matching TRBD1. From germline, CDR1 is DFQATT and CDR2 SNEGSKA (reference sequence). The V gene end was trimmed by 3 bases and the J gene end by 7 bases; junction bases not matched to a gene: 3. This CDR3 contains 13 residues. The CDR3 reads CSARGQGGEKLFF. CDR3 DNA sequence: TGCAGTGCTAGGGGACAGGGTGGTGAAAAACTGTTTTTT.

This clonotype was observed at least ten times. The rearrangement uses TRBV6-4 and TRBJ1-1; D gene uncertain. Trimming removed 2 bases from V and 3 bases from J, with 7 bases in between. CDR1 and CDR2 from the germline V gene are MRHNA and SNTAGT. CDR3 size: 13 residues. The CDR3 DNA follows: TGTGCCAGCAGTGACAGGGAGGACACTGAAGCTTTCTTT. Its translation: CASSDREDTEAFF.